A selection of T cell receptor beta chains follows, all from one sample in a study of a mutant IDH1 vaccine in newly diagnosed glioma. Clones were sequenced by immunoSEQ multiplex PCR, and TCRdb holds only the in-frame ones, with some missing. The profile shows around 30,000 clones, 90% of them singletons. No antigen has been identified for these receptors. The specimen comprised PBMCs, sampled from a glioma patient whose treatment included an IDH1 peptide vaccine. All receptors come from a young man with glioma. CDR3s include the opening cysteine and the closing phenylalanine or tryptophan. D genes are given only for firm matches. Not every row has a clone size; where given, it reads once, few, many or a size class.

clone size: NA; J gene: TRBJ1-1; D gene: TRBD1; CDR3 length: 14; V gene: TRBV5-6; CDR3 protein: CASMIQGRNTEAFF; CDR3 DNA: TGTGCCAGCATGATACAGGGGCGTAACACTGAAGCTTTCTTT
clone size: once; J gene: TRBJ2-7; D gene: TRBD1; CDR3 length: 16; V gene: TRBV28; CDR3 protein: CASSPGTGGGWYEQYF; CDR3 DNA: TGTGCCAGCAGTCCCGGGACAGGGGGCGGGTGGTACGAGCAGTACTTC
clone size: NA; J gene: TRBJ2-7; D gene: NA; CDR3 length: 13; V gene: TRBV4-3; CDR3 protein: CASSQGFSYEQYF; CDR3 DNA: TGCGCCAGCAGCCAGGGATTTTCTTACGAGCAGTACTTC
clone size: NA; J gene: TRBJ2-5; D gene: NA; CDR3 length: 11; V gene: TRBV7-9; CDR3 protein: CASSVEETQYF; CDR3 DNA: TGTGCCAGCAGCGTCGAAGAGACCCAGTACTTC
clone size: NA; J gene: TRBJ1-2; D gene: NA; CDR3 length: 15; V gene: TRBV9; CDR3 protein: CASSVGIGQNYGYTF; CDR3 DNA: TGTGCCAGCAGCGTAGGAATAGGGCAGAACTATGGCTACACCTTC
clone size: NA; J gene: TRBJ2-7; D gene: NA; CDR3 length: 13; V gene: TRBV30; CDR3 protein: CAWSPRRVHEQYF; CDR3 DNA: TGTGCCTGGAGCCCACGGAGGGTCCACGAGCAGTACTTC
clone size: once; J gene: TRBJ2-3; D gene: NA; CDR3 length: 13; V gene: TRBV27; CDR3 protein: CATSDTGPRTQYF; CDR3 DNA: TGTGCCACTTCGGACACTGGCCCCCGGACGCAGTATTTT
clone size: NA; J gene: TRBJ2-7; D gene: NA; CDR3 length: 14; V gene: TRBV28; CDR3 protein: CASSFSDRSYEQYF; CDR3 DNA: TGTGCCAGCAGTTTTTCCGACAGGAGCTACGAGCAGTACTTC
clone size: NA; J gene: TRBJ1-1; D gene: NA; CDR3 length: 13; V gene: TRBV7-2; CDR3 protein: CASSSSLNTEAFF; CDR3 DNA: TGTGCCAGCAGCTCAAGCCTCAACACTGAAGCTTTCTTT
clone size: NA; J gene: TRBJ1-2; D gene: TRBD1; CDR3 length: 14; V gene: TRBV29-1; CDR3 protein: CSVEGGTANYGYTF; CDR3 DNA: TGCAGCGTTGAGGGGGGGACAGCTAACTATGGCTACACCTTC
clone size: NA; J gene: TRBJ2-3; D gene: NA; CDR3 length: 16; V gene: TRBV4-1; CDR3 protein: CASSLGRRRLSDTQYF; CDR3 DNA: TGCGCCAGCAGCCTGGGGAGGAGGCGCTTGTCAGATACGCAGTATTTT
clone size: once; J gene: TRBJ2-7; D gene: NA; CDR3 length: 14; V gene: TRBV2; CDR3 protein: CASRTENLPYEQYF; CDR3 DNA: TGTGCCAGCAGAACGGAGAACCTTCCCTACGAGCAGTACTTC
clone size: NA; J gene: TRBJ1-1; D gene: TRBD1; CDR3 length: 15; V gene: TRBV30; CDR3 protein: CAWSSGQGANTEAFF; CDR3 DNA: TGTGCCTGGAGTTCAGGACAGGGGGCGAACACTGAAGCTTTCTTT
clone size: NA; J gene: TRBJ2-7; D gene: TRBD2; CDR3 length: 15; V gene: TRBV18; CDR3 protein: CATGLAGDNSYEQYF; CDR3 DNA: TGTGCCACAGGACTAGCGGGAGATAATTCCTACGAGCAGTACTTC
clone size: NA; J gene: TRBJ2-7; D gene: NA; CDR3 length: 11; V gene: TRBV29-1; CDR3 protein: CSVWRGNEQYF; CDR3 DNA: TGCAGCGTCTGGAGGGGGAACGAGCAGTACTTC
clone size: NA; J gene: TRBJ2-7; D gene: TRBD2; CDR3 length: 17; V gene: TRBV7-2; CDR3 protein: CASSYSGLAGLRGEQYF; CDR3 DNA: TGTGCCAGCAGCTATTCGGGACTAGCGGGACTACGGGGCGAGCAGTACTTC
clone size: once; J gene: TRBJ1-4; D gene: NA; CDR3 length: 16; V gene: TRBV5-6; CDR3 protein: CASSPYEEGDGEKLFF; CDR3 DNA: TGTGCCAGCAGCCCGTACGAGGAAGGGGATGGGGAAAAACTGTTTTTT